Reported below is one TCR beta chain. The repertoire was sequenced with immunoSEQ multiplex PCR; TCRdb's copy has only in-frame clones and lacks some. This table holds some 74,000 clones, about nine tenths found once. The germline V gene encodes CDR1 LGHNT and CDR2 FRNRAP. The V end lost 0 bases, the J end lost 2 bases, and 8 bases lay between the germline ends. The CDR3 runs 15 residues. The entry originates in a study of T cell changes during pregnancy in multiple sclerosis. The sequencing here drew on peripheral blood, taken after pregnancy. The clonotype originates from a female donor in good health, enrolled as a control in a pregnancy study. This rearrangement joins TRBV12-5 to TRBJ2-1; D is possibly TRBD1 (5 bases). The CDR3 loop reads CASGLVTGTYNEQFF. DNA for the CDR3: TGTGCTAGTGGTTTGGTCACAGGCACCTACAATGAGCAGTTCTTC.